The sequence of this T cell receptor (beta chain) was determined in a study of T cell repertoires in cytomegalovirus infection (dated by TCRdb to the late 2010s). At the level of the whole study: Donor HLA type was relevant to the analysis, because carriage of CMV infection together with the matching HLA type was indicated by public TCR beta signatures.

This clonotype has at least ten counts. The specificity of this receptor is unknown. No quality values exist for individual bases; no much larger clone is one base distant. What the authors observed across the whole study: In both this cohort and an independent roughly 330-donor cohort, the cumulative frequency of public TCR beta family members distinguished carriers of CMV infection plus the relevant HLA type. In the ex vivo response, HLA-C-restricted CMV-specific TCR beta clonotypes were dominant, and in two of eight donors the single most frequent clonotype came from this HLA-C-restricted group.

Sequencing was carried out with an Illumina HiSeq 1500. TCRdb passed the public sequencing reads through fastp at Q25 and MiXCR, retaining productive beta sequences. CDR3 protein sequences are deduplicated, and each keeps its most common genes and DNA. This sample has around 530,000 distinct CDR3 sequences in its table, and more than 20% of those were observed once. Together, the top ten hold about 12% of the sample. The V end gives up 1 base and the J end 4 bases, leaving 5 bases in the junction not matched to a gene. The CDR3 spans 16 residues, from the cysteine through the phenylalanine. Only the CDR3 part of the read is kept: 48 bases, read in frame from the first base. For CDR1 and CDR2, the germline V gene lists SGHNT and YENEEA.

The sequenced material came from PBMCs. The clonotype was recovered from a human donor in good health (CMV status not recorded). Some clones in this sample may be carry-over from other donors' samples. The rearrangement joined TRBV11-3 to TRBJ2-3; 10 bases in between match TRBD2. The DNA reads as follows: TGTGCCAGCAGCTTAGGGTCTCTAGCGGGAGCAGATACGCAGTATTTT. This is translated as CASSLGSLAGADTQYF. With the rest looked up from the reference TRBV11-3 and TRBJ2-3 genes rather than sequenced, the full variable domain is EAGVVQSPRYKIIEKKQPVAFWCNPISGHNTLYWYLQNLGQGPELLIRYENEEAVDDSQLPKDRFSAERLKGVDSTLKIQPAELGDSAVYLCASSLGSLAGADTQYFGPGTRLTVL.